This paragraph covers one T cell receptor beta chain sequence. Its antigen is unknown. The data were taken from a study of neoadjuvant nivolumab and ipilimumab in lung cancer. Study in general: Nivolumab 3 mg/kg was given days 1, 15 and 29, plus ipilimumab 1 mg/kg day 1 in combination.

Study results and limitations: TCR richness and clonality were higher in tumors than adjacent uninvolved lung. From pretherapy to surgery, tumor richness and clonality rose with dual therapy. Higher pretherapy blood TCR richness went with higher resected-tumor richness.

The data were produced by immunoSEQ multiplex PCR, yet TCRdb's version contains in-frame clones alone and is incomplete. The sample shows under 50,000 clones, roughly 90% of them seen only once. The specimen comprised blood, sampled before neoadjuvant nivolumab, alone or with ipilimumab. The source of this sequence is an adult with non-small cell lung cancer. Some clones in this sample may be carry-over from other donors' samples.

Here the CDR3 DNA reads TGTGCCAGCAGCTTAATGGTAGCGGGAGCAAACAATGAGCAGTTCTTC. This sequence encodes CASSLMVAGANNEQFF. The chain carries TRBV5-4 and TRBJ2-1; 9 bases line up with TRBD2. Trimming cost V 2 bases and J 5 bases; bases outside gene matches: 8. Looked up from germline, CDR1 is SGHNT and CDR2 is YYREEE (reference sequence). This CDR3 contains 16 residues.